Below, 5 T cell receptor beta chains from the same sample are listed, as sequenced in a study of shared clonotypes between healthy human individuals (dated by TCRdb to the early 2020s). Receptor libraries were prepared by the immunoSEQ multiplex PCR assay. This is the immuneACCESS table as TCRdb keeps it, with only in-frame sequences that have V and J called. A part of the clones is gone; compared with another copy, unresolved V genes explain less than half, and the rest is unexplained. The sample yields 2 million or so clones; 90% to 95% were counted once. 0.13% of the sample lies in the top ten. The specimen sequenced was naive CD4+ T cells sorted from blood. Sample cell subset or site, as interpreted from the label and publication: CD45RA+ positively selected. Every receptor here comes from a man between 18 and 29 years old in good health.

As regards this clone: Other DNA sequences within the sample encode an identical CDR3. The chain combines TRBV11-2 with TRBJ2-7; 8 bases map to TRBD1. Germline CDR1 is SGHAT and CDR2 is FQNNGV. The CDR3 loop spans 15 amino acids. The J segment lost 2 bases and the V segment lost 1 base, leaving 4 bases of the junction unmatched. For the CDR3, the DNA is TGTGCCAGCAGCTTAGTGCAGGGGGCTACCTACGAGCAGTACTTC. This translates into CASSLVQGATYEQYF.

This chain uses TRBV7-8 with TRBJ1-5; 8 nucleotides align to TRBD1. Germline V gene sequence: CDR1 SGHVS, CDR2 FQNEAQ. Trimming cost V 5 bases and J 0 bases; bases outside gene matches: 9. The CDR3 length is 17 residues. The CDR3 nucleotides read TGTGCCAGCAGCCCCCCCGGGACAGGTTATAGCAATCAGCCCCAGCATTTT. Protein: CASSPPGTGYSNQPQHF. The whole variable domain, remainder taken from reference TRBV7-8 and TRBJ1-5, is GAGVSQSPRYKVAKRGQDVALRCDPISGHVSLFWYQQALGQGPEFLTYFQNEAQLDKSGLPSDRFFAERPEGSVSTLKIQRTQQEDSAVYLCASSPPGTGYSNQPQHFGDGTRLSIL.

This clone was found once. The chain combines TRBV18 with TRBJ2-5; 10 nucleotides match TRBD1. The trim removed 4 bases at V and 5 bases at J, leaving 7 bases unmatched. The CDR3 length is 15 residues. Germline V lookup: CDR1 KGHSH, CDR2 LQKENI. The CDR3 protein is CASSRGTGEAETQYF. The CDR3 bases are TGTGCCAGCTCACGAGGGACAGGGGAGGCGGAGACCCAGTACTTC. Full variable domain (remainder filled in from reference TRBV18 and TRBJ2-5): NAGVMQNPRHLVRRRGQEARLRCSPMKGHSHVYWYRQLPEEGLKFMVYLQKENIIDESGMPKERFSAEFPKEGPSILRIQQVVRGDSAAYFCASSRGTGEAETQYFGPGTRLLVL.

This chain connects TRBV5-4 to TRBJ2-7; 8 nucleotides line up with TRBD1. Germline V gives CDR1 SGHNT, CDR2 YYREEE (reference sequence). The CDR3 length is 16 residues. V lost 1 base, J lost 4 bases, and 10 bases stayed unmatched. CDR3 loop: CASSLSVQGAKYEQYF. The CDR3 DNA is TGTGCCAGCAGCTTGTCCGTCCAGGGGGCGAAATACGAGCAGTACTTC.

The CDR3 sequence is CASSEPNGTGVYNEQFF. CDR3 nucleotide sequence: TGTGCCAGCAGCGAGCCTAACGGGACAGGGGTATACAATGAGCAGTTCTTC. The chain combines TRBV9 with TRBJ2-1; 10 bases are a match to TRBD1. Germline CDR1 SGDLS, CDR2 YYNGEE. Germline trimming cut 3 bases from V and 4 bases from J; bases unmatched to any gene: 10. The CDR3 spans 17 residues.